This T cell receptor beta chain comes out of a study of cytomegalovirus exposure and HLA in healthy donors. Study-wide results and limits: The classifier reportedly diagnosed cytomegalovirus status with high specificity and sensitivity. The authors listed some 160 TCR beta chains as cytomegalovirus-associated.

This clone was seen only once. Its specificity is unknown. PCR used 60 Vbeta primers and 13 Jbeta primers. Profiled with immunoSEQ multiplex PCR; TCRdb holds only in-frame clones, not every one. The sample consists of 100,000 to 150,000 clones, around 80% of them appearing once. J was trimmed by 5 bases and V by 5 bases; bases with no gene match: 4. Per germline, CDR1 SGHTA and CDR2 FQGTGA. The CDR3 has 14 residues. This clonotype was sampled from a female donor in good health and CMV-seronegative. The sequencing sample was made of PBMCs. The chain uses TRBV7-3 and TRBJ2-5; 11 bases align to TRBD2. CDR3 residues: CASSRLAGLETQYF. The DNA for the CDR3 is TGTGCCAGCAGCCGACTAGCGGGATTGGAGACCCAGTACTTC.